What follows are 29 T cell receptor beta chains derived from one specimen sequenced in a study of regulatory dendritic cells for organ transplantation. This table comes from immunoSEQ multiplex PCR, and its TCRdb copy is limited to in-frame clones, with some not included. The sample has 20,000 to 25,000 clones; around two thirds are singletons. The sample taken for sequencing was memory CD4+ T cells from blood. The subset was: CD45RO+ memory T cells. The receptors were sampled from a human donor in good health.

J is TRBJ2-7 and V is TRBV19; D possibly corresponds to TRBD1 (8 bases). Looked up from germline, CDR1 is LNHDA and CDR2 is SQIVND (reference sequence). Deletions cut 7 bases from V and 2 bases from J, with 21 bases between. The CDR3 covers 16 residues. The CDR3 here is CASTPTGGQATYEQYF. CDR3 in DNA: TGTGCCAGTACCCCAACGGGGGGACAGGCTACCTACGAGCAGTACTTC.

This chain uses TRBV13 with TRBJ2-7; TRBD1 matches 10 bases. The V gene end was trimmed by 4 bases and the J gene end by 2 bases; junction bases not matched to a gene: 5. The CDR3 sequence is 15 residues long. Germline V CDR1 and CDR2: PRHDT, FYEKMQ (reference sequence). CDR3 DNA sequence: TGTGCCAGCAGCTCGGGGACAGGGGTGACCTACGAGCAGTACTTC. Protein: CASSSGTGVTYEQYF.

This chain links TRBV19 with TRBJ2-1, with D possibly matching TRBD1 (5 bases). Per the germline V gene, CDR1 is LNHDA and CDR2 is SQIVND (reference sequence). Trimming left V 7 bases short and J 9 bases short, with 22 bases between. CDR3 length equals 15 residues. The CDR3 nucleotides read TGTGCCAGTACCATAGGGGCAGCAACCTGGGGTGAGCAGTTCTTC. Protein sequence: CASTIGAATWGEQFF.

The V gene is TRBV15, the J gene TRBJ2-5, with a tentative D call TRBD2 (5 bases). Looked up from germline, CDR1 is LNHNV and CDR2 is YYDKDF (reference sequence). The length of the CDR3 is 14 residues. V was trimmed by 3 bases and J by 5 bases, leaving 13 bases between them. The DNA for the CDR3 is TGTGCCACCAGCAGTTTACTAGGAGGCGAGACCCAGTACTTC. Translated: CATSSLLGGETQYF.

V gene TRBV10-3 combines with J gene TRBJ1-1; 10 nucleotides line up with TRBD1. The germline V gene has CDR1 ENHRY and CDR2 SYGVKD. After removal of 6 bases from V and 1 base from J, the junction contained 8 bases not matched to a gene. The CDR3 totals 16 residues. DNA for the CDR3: TGTGCCATCAGCCGGGACAGGGGAATCGGGAACACTGAAGCTTTCTTT. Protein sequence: CAISRDRGIGNTEAFF.

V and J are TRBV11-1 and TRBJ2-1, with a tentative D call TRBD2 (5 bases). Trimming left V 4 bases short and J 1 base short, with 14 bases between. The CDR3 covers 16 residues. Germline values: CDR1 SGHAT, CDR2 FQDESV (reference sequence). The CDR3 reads CASSWTTRVSYNEQFF. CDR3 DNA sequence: TGTGCCAGCAGCTGGACCACTAGGGTATCCTACAATGAGCAGTTCTTC.

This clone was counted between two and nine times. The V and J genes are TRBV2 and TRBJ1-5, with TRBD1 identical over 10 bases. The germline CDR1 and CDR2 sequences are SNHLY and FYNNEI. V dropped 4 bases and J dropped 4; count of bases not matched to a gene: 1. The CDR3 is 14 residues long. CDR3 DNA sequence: TGTGCCAGCAGTGGGGGACAGGGGAATCAGCCCCAGCATTTT. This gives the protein CASSGGQGNQPQHF.

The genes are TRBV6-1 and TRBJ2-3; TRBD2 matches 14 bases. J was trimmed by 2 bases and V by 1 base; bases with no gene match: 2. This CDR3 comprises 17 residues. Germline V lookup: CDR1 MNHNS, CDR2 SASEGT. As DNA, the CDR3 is TGTGCCAGCAGTGAAGGGACTAGCGGGGGGCCCACAGATACGCAGTATTTT. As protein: CASSEGTSGGPTDTQYF.

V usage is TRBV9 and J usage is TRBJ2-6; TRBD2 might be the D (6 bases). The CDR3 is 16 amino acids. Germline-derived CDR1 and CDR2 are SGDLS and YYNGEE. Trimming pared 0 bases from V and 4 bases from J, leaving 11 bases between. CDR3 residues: CASSVATGVGANVLTF. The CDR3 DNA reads TGTGCCAGCAGCGTAGCTACGGGGGTAGGGGCCAACGTCCTGACTTTC.

The CDR3 bases are TGTGCCAGTAGTACATCGTACAGGGGGTTCGACGAGCAGTACTTC. This sequence encodes CASSTSYRGFDEQYF. V gene TRBV19 combines with J gene TRBJ2-7; 8 bases fit TRBD1. Germline V gene lookup returns CDR1 LNHDA and CDR2 SQIVND (reference sequence). The CDR3 runs 15 residues. Germline trimming cut 4 bases from V and 5 bases from J; bases unmatched to any gene: 10.

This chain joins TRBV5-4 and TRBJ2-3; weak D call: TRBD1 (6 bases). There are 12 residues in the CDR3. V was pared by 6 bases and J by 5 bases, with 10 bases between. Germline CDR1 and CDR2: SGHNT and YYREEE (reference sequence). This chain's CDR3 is CASTAGEDTQYF. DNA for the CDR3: TGTGCCAGCACCGCAGGGGAAGATACGCAGTATTTT.

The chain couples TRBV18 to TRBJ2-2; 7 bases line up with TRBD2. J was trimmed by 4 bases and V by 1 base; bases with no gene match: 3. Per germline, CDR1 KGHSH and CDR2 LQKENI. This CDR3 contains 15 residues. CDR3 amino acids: CASSPQLAPTGELFF. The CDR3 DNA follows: TGTGCCAGCTCACCACAACTAGCGCCCACCGGGGAGCTGTTTTTT.

CDR3 nucleotides: TGTGCCAGCAGCCCTACTAGAGACTCCTACAATGAGCAGTTCTTC. Amino acid sequence: CASSPTRDSYNEQFF. The chain is built from TRBV7-2 and TRBJ2-1; D is possibly TRBD2 (5 bases). The CDR3 has 15 residues. Trimming removed 5 bases from V and 0 bases from J, with 11 bases in between. Germline V gives CDR1 SGHTA, CDR2 FQGNSA.

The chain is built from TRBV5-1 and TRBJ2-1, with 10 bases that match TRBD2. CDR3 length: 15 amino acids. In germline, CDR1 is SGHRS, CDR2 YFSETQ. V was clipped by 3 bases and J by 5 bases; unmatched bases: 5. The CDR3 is CASSSYSGGHNEQFF. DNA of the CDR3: TGCGCCAGCAGCTCCTATAGCGGGGGGCACAATGAGCAGTTCTTC.

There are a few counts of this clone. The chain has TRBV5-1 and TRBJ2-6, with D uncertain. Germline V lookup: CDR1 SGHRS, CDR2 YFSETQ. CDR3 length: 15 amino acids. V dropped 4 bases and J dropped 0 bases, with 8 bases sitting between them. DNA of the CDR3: TGCGCCAGCAGCCCAGGTAACTCTGGGGCCAACGTCCTGACTTTC. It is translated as CASSPGNSGANVLTF.

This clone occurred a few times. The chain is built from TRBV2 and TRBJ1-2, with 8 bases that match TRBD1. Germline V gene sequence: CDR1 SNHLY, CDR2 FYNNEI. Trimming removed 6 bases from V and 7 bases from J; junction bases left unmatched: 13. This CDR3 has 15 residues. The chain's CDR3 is CASRAIRDRNPGYTF. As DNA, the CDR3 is TGTGCCAGCAGAGCTATCCGGGACAGGAATCCTGGCTACACCTTC.

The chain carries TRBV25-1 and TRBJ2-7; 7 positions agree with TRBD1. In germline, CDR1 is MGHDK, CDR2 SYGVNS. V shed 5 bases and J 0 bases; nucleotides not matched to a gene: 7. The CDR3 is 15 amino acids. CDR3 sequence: CASSFTGDSSYEQYF. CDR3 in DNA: TGTGCCAGCAGTTTCACAGGGGACAGCTCCTACGAGCAGTACTTC.

The CDR3 loop is CASSLAPGLLGAFF. The CDR3 DNA follows: TGCGCCAGCAGCTTGGCCCCCGGACTCCTAGGAGCTTTCTTT. This chain connects TRBV5-1 to TRBJ1-1; D is uncertain. Trimming removed 0 bases from V and 10 bases from J, with 16 bases in between. The length of the CDR3 is 14 residues. The germline CDR1 and CDR2 sequences are SGHRS and YFSETQ.

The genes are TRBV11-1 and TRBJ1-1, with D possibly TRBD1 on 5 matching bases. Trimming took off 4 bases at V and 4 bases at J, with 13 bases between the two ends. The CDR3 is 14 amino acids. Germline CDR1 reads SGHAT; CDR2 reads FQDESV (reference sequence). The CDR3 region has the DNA TGTGCCAGCAGCTCTCCGACAGATTCCACTGAAGCTTTCTTT. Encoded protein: CASSSPTDSTEAFF.

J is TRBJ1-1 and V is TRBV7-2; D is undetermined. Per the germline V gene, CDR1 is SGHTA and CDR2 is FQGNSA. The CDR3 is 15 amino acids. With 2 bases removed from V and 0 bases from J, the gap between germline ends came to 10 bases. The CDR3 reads CASSLSVGLNTEAFF. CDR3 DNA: TGTGCCAGCAGCTTAAGCGTAGGTTTGAACACTGAAGCTTTCTTT.

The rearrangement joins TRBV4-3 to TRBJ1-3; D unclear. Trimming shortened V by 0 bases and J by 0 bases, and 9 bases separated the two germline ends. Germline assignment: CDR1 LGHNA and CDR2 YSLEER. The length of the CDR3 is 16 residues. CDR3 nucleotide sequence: TGCGCCAGCAGCCAAGATTGGCAGATCTCTGGAAACACCATATATTTT. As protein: CASSQDWQISGNTIYF.

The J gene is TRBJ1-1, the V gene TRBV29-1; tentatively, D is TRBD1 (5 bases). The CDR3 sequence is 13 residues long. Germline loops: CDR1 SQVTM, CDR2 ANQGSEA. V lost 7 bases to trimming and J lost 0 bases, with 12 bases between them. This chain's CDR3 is CSGSRQLNTEAFF. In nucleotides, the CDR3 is TGCAGCGGATCCAGACAGTTGAACACTGAAGCTTTCTTT.

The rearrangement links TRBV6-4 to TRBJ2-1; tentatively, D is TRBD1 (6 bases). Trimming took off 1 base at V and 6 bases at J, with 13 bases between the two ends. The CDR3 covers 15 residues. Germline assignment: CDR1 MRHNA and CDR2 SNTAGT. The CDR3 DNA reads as TGTGCCAGCAGTGACTTCCAGGGGCCGGCCAATGAGCAGTTCTTC. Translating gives CASSDFQGPANEQFF.

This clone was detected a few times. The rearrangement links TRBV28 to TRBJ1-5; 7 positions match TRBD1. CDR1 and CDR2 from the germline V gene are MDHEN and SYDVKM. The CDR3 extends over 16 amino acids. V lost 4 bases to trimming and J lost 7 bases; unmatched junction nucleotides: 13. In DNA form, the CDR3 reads TGTGCCAGCAGTTCCCCCGACAGGGACCCGAGGCAGCCCCAGCATTTT. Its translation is CASSSPDRDPRQPQHF.

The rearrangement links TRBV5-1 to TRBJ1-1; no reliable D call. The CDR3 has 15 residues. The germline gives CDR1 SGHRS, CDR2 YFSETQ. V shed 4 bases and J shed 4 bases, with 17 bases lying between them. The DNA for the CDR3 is TGCGCCAGCAGCCTCGGATCCGAACGGGGCACTGAAGCTTTCTTT. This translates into CASSLGSERGTEAFF.

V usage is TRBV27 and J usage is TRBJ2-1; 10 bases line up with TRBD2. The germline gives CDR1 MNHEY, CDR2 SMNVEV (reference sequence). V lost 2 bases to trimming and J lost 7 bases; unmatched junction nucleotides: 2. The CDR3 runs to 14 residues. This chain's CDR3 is CASSLGTSVNEQFF. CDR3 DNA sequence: TGTGCCAGCAGTTTAGGGACTAGCGTGAATGAGCAGTTCTTC.

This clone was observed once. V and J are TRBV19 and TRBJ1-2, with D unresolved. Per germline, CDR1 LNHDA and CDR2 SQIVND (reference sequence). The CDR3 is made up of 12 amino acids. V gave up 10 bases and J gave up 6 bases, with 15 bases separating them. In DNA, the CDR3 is TGTGCCACTCAGCCAGTCGCGGATGGCTACACCTTC. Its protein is CATQPVADGYTF.

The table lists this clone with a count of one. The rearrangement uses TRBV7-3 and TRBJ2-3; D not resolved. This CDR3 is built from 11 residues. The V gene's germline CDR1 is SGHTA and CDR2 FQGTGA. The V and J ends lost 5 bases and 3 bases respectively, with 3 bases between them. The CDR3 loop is CASSLTDTQYF. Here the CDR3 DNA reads TGTGCCAGCAGCCTTACAGATACGCAGTATTTT. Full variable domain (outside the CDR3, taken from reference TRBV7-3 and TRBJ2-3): GAGVSQTPSNKVTEKGKYVELRCDPISGHTALYWYRQSLGQGPEFLIYFQGTGAADDSGLPNDRFFAVRPEGSVSTLKIQRTERGDSAVYLCASSLTDTQYFGPGTRLTVL.

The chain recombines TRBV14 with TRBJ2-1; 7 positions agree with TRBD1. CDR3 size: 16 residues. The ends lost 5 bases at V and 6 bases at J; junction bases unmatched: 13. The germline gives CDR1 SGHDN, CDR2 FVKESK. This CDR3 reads CASSLQGLRSSNEQFF. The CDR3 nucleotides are TGTGCCAGCAGCTTACAGGGGCTCCGGTCATCCAATGAGCAGTTCTTC.